This T cell receptor (beta chain) was profiled in a study of blood T cell repertoires in COVID-19. Across the whole study: The study drew acute and convalescent COVID-19 samples from the United States, Italy and Spain.

Original processing notes: Amplification of reference gene primers provided the estimated nucleated cell counts. Assay used: immunoSEQ multiplex PCR; TCRdb lists only in-frame clones, some missing. That table is the source of V, J and clone size, and D and trimming were worked out from the DNA. The profile shows around 100,000 clones, roughly 84% of them singletons. CDR3 length: 12 amino acids. Germline V CDR1 and CDR2: SEHNR, FQNEAQ (reference sequence). Trimming removed 2 bases at V and 5 bases at J, with 7 bases between. This receptor was obtained from a human donor in a cohort sampled during active COVID-19. This chain connects TRBV7-9 to TRBJ2-7, with D tentatively TRBD2 (5 bases). Sequenced sample: peripheral blood. In nucleotides, the CDR3 is TGTGCCAGCAGCTTATGGGGAGACGAGCAGTACTTC. It codes for CASSLWGDEQYF.